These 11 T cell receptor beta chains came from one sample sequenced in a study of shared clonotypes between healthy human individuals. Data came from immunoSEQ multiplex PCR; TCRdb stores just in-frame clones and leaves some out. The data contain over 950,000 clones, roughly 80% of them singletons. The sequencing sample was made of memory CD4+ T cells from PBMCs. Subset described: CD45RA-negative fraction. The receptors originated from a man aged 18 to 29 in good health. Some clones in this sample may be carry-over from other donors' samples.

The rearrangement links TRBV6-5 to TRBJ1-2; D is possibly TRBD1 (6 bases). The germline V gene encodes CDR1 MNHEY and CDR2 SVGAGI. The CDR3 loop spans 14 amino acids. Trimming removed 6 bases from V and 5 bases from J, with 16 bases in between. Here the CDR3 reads CASSLRGGSYGYTF. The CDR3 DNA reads TGTGCCAGCAGCCTCCGGGGGGGCTCATATGGCTACACCTTC.

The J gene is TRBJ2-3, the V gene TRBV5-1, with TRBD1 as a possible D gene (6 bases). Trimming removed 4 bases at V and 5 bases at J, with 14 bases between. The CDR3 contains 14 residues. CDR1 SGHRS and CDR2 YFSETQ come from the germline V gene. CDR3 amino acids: CASSEPGHEDTQYF. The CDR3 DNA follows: TGCGCCAGCAGCGAACCGGGACATGAAGATACGCAGTATTTT.

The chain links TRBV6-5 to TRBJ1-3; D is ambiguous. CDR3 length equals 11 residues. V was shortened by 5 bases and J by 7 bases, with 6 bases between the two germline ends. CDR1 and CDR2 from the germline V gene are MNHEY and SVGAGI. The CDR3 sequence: CASSELNTIYF. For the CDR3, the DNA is TGTGCCAGCAGTGAGCTCAACACCATATATTTT.

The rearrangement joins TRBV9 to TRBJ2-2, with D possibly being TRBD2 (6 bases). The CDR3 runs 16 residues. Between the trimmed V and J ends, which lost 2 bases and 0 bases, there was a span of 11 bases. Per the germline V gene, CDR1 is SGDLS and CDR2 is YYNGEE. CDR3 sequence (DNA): TGTGCCAGCAGCGTCCTAGCGAGACCGAACACCGGGGAGCTGTTTTTT. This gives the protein CASSVLARPNTGELFF.

The CDR3 sequence is CASSPIADRSNKAFF. The DNA of the CDR3 is TGTGCCAGCAGCCCCATAGCTGACAGGTCTAATAAAGCTTTCTTT. The rearrangement joins TRBV9 to TRBJ1-1, with a tentative D call TRBD1 (6 bases). V dropped 4 bases and J dropped 9 bases, with 22 bases sitting between them. Looked up from germline, CDR1 is SGDLS and CDR2 is YYNGEE. There are 15 residues in the CDR3. The full variable domain, with the rest looked up from reference TRBV9 and TRBJ1-1, is DSGVTQTPKHLITATGQRVTLRCSPRSGDLSVYWYQQSLDQGLQFLIQYYNGEERAKGNILERFSAQQFPDLHSELNLSSLELGDSALYFCASSPIADRSNKAFFGQGTRLTVV.

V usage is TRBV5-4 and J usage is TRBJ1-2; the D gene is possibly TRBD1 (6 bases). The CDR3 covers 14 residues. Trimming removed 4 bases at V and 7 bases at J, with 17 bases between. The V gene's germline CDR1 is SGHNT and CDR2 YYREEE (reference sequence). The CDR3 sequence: CASSRAGDYGGYTF. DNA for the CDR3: TGTGCCAGCAGCCGTGCAGGGGATTACGGTGGCTACACCTTC.

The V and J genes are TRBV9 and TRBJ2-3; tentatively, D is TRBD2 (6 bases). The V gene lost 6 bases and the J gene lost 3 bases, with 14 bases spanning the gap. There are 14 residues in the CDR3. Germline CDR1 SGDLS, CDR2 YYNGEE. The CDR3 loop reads CASTPGRGTDTQYF. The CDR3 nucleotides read TGTGCCAGCACTCCCGGCCGGGGGACAGATACGCAGTATTTT. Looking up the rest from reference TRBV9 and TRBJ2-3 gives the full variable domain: DSGVTQTPKHLITATGQRVTLRCSPRSGDLSVYWYQQSLDQGLQFLIQYYNGEERAKGNILERFSAQQFPDLHSELNLSSLELGDSALYFCASTPGRGTDTQYFGPGTRLTVL.

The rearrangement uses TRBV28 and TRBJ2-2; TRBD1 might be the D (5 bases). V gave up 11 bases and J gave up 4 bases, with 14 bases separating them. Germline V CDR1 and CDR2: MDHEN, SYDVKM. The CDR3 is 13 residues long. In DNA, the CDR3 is TGTGCCCTTGGGAAGGGGCCCACCGGGGAGCTGTTTTTT. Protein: CALGKGPTGELFF.

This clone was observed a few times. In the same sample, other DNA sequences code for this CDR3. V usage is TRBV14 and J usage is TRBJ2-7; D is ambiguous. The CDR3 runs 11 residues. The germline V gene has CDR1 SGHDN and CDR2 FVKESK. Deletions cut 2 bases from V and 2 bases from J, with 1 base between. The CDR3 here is CASSQTYEQYF. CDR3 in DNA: TGTGCCAGCAGCCAAACCTACGAGCAGTACTTC. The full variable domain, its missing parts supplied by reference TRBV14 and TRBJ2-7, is EAGVTQFPSHSVIEKGQTVTLRCDPISGHDNLYWYRRVMGKEIKFLLHFVKESKQDESGMPNNRFLAERTGGTYSTLKVQPAELEDSGVYFCASSQTYEQYFGPGTRLTVT.

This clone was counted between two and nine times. For the CDR3, the DNA is TGTGCCAGCAGCCCGCCCTTTGAGACCCAGTACTTC. Its protein product is CASSPPFETQYF. The chain recombines TRBV7-2 with TRBJ2-5; D not certain. Between the trimmed V and J ends, which lost 5 bases and 5 bases, there was a span of 9 bases. The germline V gene encodes CDR1 SGHTA and CDR2 FQGNSA. The CDR3 is 12 amino acids.

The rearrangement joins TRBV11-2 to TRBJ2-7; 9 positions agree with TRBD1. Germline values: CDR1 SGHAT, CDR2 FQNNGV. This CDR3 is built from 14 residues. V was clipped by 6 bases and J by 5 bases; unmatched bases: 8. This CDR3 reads CASRPGQGNNEQYF. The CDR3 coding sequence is TGTGCCAGCAGGCCGGGACAGGGAAATAACGAGCAGTACTTC.